This TCR beta chain comes out of a study of T-cell reconstitution after alpha-beta-depleted transplantation in children (dated by TCRdb to between 2015 and 2016). Regarding the study in general: Using TCR repertoire profiling, the study quantitatively followed how T-cell immune reconstitution unfolded in children after TCRalphabeta/CD19-depleted allogeneic hematopoietic cell transplantation.

The library relied on PCR. Data came from an Illumina HiSeq 2500. TCR libraries were prepared with molecular barcoding, using unique molecular identifiers to normalize TCRbeta repertoire quantification. Through fastp at Q25 and MiXCR, TCRdb rebuilt clones from the public reads, retaining in-frame beta chains. Every CDR3 protein is listed once, alongside the most common genes and DNA of its rows. The sample includes 150,000 to 250,000 distinct CDR3 sequences, with roughly 14% observed a single time. Of the sample, about 12% falls within the top ten clones. This clonotype was seen a few times. Its binding antigen is unknown. Base qualities are not recorded, but no much larger clone differs from it by a single base. V is cut by 3 bases and J by 10 bases, and the space between the germline ends is 9 bases. The CDR3, from cysteine to phenylalanine, totals 11 residues. Left in the record is the CDR3 DNA by itself, 33 bases read in frame from the first base. CDR1 and CDR2, per the germline V gene, are KGHSH and LQKENI.

The origin of this receptor is a human donor who donated a stem cell graft to a child with acute lymphoblastic leukemia. Here the chain combines TRBV18 and TRBJ1-1; the D gene remains uncertain. The material sequenced was PBMCs from the stem cell graft donor, taken from the stem cell graft. The DNA sequence is as follows: TGTGCCAGCTCACCGGGCGGTTCAGCTTTCTTT. Translation gives CASSPGGSAFF.